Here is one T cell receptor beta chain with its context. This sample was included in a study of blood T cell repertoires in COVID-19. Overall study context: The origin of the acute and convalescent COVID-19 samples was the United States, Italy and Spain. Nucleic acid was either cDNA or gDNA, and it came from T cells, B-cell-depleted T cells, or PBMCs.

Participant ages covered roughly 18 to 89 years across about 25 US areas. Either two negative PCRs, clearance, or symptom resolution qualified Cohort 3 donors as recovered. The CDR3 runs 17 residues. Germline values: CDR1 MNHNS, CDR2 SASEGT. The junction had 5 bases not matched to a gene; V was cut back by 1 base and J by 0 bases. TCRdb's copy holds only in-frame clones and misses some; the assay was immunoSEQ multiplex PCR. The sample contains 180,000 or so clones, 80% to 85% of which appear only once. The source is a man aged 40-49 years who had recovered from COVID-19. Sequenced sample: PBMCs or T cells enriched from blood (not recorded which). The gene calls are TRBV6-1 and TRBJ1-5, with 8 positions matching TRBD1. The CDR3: CASSEGRGRDSNQPQHF. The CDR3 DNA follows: TGTGCCAGCAGTGAAGGCAGGGGGCGAGATAGCAATCAGCCCCAGCATTTT.